Presented here are 20 T cell receptor beta chains from one specimen sequenced in a study of T-cell reconstitution after alpha-beta-depleted transplantation in children. Preparation of the TCRbeta library was carried out with unique molecular identifiers. MiXCR was run by TCRdb on the PCR reads, yielding one entry per CDR3 protein. Of a few hundred thousand distinct CDR3 sequences in the sample, over 9% were seen once. This specimen consisted of PBMCs from the stem cell graft donor, obtained from the stem cell graft. The receptors here all came from a human donor who donated a stem cell graft to a child with acute lymphoblastic leukemia.

The chain joins TRBV4-1 to TRBJ1-2; no clear D. V lost 0 bases to trimming and J lost 4 bases, with 18 bases between them. This CDR3 comprises 17 residues. CDR1 MGHRA and CDR2 YSYEKL come from the germline V gene. CDR3 region: CASSQDGLAGSSYGYTF. The CDR3 DNA reads TGCGCCAGCAGCCAAGATGGGTTGGCCGGCAGCTCCTATGGCTACACCTTC.

This clonotype occurred many times. The V and J genes are TRBV6-2 or TRBV6-3 and TRBJ1-1; tentatively, D is TRBD1 (5 bases). This CDR3 comprises 14 residues. Per the germline V gene, CDR1 is MNHEY and CDR2 is SVGEGT. V lost 7 bases and J lost 5, with 17 bases in between. As DNA, the CDR3 is TGTGCCAGCATTTTTTGGGGCGAGAGGACTGAAGCTTTCTTT. Translation gives CASIFWGERTEAFF.

This clonotype appeared a few times. CDR3 nucleotides: TGTGCCAGCAGTCAGACCCGGGACAGGGGGCCGAGCAATCAGCCCCAGCATTTT. It codes for CASSQTRDRGPSNQPQHF. V is TRBV12-3 or TRBV12-4 and J is TRBJ1-5, with 12 bases matching TRBD1. The CDR3 totals 18 residues. V lost 5 bases and J lost 1; bases outside the gene matches: 9.

The chain is built from TRBV28 and TRBJ2-1; 7 bases map to TRBD1. The germline V gene has CDR1 MDHEN and CDR2 SYDVKM. The length of the CDR3 is 19 residues. V shed 4 bases, J shed 4 bases, and the junction held 19 bases outside the gene matches. The DNA for the CDR3 is TGTGCCAGCAGTTACTATAGTGCGGCGGAACAGGGGAAGTACAATGAGCAGTTCTTC. Amino acids: CASSYYSAAEQGKYNEQFF.

This clonotype showed up just once. V is TRBV7-9 and J is TRBJ2-3; D remains ambiguous. CDR1 is SEHNR and CDR2 is FQNEAQ in the germline V gene (reference sequence). The CDR3 consists of 15 residues. V lost 3 bases, J lost 1 base, and 11 bases lay in between. As DNA, the CDR3 is TGTGCCAGCAGCTTCCTTCCCGGTCGCACAGATACGCAGTATTTT. This translates into CASSFLPGRTDTQYF.

In this sample, this clonotype turned up a few times. The chain has TRBV9 and TRBJ1-1; D gene uncertain. The germline gives CDR1 SGDLS, CDR2 YYNGEE. V shed 0 bases and J shed 5 bases, with 8 bases lying between them. CDR3 length: 13 amino acids. The CDR3 DNA reads TGTGCCAGCAGCGTAGCTTCGGGGACTGAAGCTTTCTTT. Protein product: CASSVASGTEAFF.

This clonotype was found a few times. The chain's CDR3 is CASSLGSGSVNQPQHF. For the CDR3, the DNA is TGTGCCAGCAGTTTAGGCTCTGGGTCAGTAAATCAGCCCCAGCATTTT. This rearrangement joins TRBV12-3 or TRBV12-4 to TRBJ1-5; D not certain. This CDR3 region has 16 residues. V lost 1 base, J lost 4 bases, and 14 bases lay in between.

This clonotype was seen repeatedly, ten times or more. The chain uses TRBV6-1 and TRBJ2-1; 7 bases fit TRBD1. This CDR3 is 15 amino acids long. The junction had 12 bases not matched to a gene; V was cut back by 6 bases and J by 7 bases. Per the germline V gene, CDR1 is MNHNS and CDR2 is SASEGT. The CDR3 reads CASSPPGTVANEQFF. CDR3 DNA sequence: TGTGCCAGCAGCCCCCCAGGGACAGTTGCTAATGAGCAGTTCTTC.

V is TRBV29-1 and J is TRBJ2-7, with D perhaps matching TRBD1 or TRBD2 (5 bases each). CDR1 is SQVTM and CDR2 is ANQGSEA in the germline V gene. The V end lost 7 bases, the J end lost 6 bases, and 22 bases lay between the germline ends. The CDR3 is 14 amino acids. The CDR3 reads CSGGSGTLLGEQYF. CDR3 coding DNA: TGCAGCGGGGGGTCGGGTACGTTATTAGGCGAGCAGTACTTC.

The sample holds a few counts of this clonotype. The CDR3 coding sequence is TGCGCCAGCAGCTTGGTAGCCGCAGATGAGCAGTTCTTC. Encoded protein: CASSLVAADEQFF. The chain uses TRBV5-1 and TRBJ2-1, with D hard to call. Trimming took off 0 bases at V and 8 bases at J, with 9 bases between the two ends. Germline CDR1 reads SGHRS; CDR2 reads YFSETQ. CDR3 length: 13 residues.

J is TRBJ2-5 and V is TRBV20-1; 9 nucleotides match TRBD2. V trimming: 4 bases; J trimming: 4 bases; junction bases outside the gene matches: 10. The CDR3 has 15 residues. CDR1 and CDR2 (germline): DFQATT, SNEGSKA (reference sequence). DNA for the CDR3: TGCAGTGCTACTGGAGCGGGAGGCGTCGCAGAGACCCAGTACTTC. This sequence encodes CSATGAGGVAETQYF.

J is TRBJ2-7 and V is TRBV20-1, with D tentatively TRBD2 (5 bases). Trimming took off 3 bases at V and 3 bases at J, with 9 bases between the two ends. Germline V lookup: CDR1 DFQATT, CDR2 SNEGSKA (reference sequence). This CDR3 comprises 12 residues. In DNA form, the CDR3 reads TGCAGTGCTAGGCGGGCCGGCTACGAGCAGTACTTC. This gives the protein CSARRAGYEQYF.

In its sample, this clonotype was seen many times. The CDR3 nucleotides read TGTGCCAGCAGTCCCTGGACAGGATACACAGATACGCAGTATTTT. It specifies CASSPWTGYTDTQYF. This chain connects TRBV12-3 or TRBV12-4 to TRBJ2-3; 7 bases match TRBD1. Trimming cost V 5 bases and J 2 bases; bases outside gene matches: 7. The CDR3 length is 15 residues.

This clonotype has at least ten counts. This chain connects TRBV4-1 to TRBJ2-7; D not certain. Looked up from germline, CDR1 is MGHRA and CDR2 is YSYEKL. V lost 1 base to trimming and J lost 2 bases, with 12 bases between them. CDR3 length: 15 amino acids. The CDR3 loop is CASSQGVGNPYEQYF. CDR3 bases: TGCGCCAGCAGCCAAGGGGTAGGGAATCCCTACGAGCAGTACTTC.

This clonotype has more than one count but fewer than ten. V is TRBV7-9 and J is TRBJ2-5; TRBD1 is a possible D gene (6 bases). The germline V gene has CDR1 SEHNR and CDR2 FQNEAQ (reference sequence). The V and J ends lost 5 bases and 1 base respectively, with 14 bases between them. The CDR3 covers 15 residues. The CDR3 DNA reads TGTGCCAGCAGCCCTACAGGGCTGGGCCAAGAGACCCAGTACTTC. Its protein is CASSPTGLGQETQYF.

This clonotype has a handful of counts. This rearrangement joins TRBV29-1 to TRBJ2-2, with D tentatively TRBD2 (5 bases). Deletions cut 3 bases from V and 2 bases from J, with 13 bases between. The germline V gene encodes CDR1 SQVTM and CDR2 ANQGSEA. CDR3 length equals 15 residues. This chain's CDR3 is CSVEPAGANTGELFF. The CDR3, as DNA: TGCAGCGTTGAGCCCGCGGGTGCTAACACCGGGGAGCTGTTTTTT.

This clonotype showed up just a few times. The chain couples TRBV12-3 or TRBV12-4 to TRBJ1-2; D call uncertain. V lost 2 bases and J 7 bases, leaving 8 bases between the germline ends. The CDR3 has 12 residues. CDR3 loop: CASSLSLSGYTF. The CDR3 DNA reads as TGTGCCAGCAGTTTATCGCTAAGTGGCTACACCTTC.

This clonotype came up a few times. The chain couples TRBV18 to TRBJ1-2; D ambiguous. Between the trimmed V and J ends, which lost 0 bases and 12 bases, there was a span of 11 bases. CDR1 and CDR2 from the germline V gene are KGHSH and LQKENI. The CDR3 totals 12 residues. Here the CDR3 reads CASSPPGGINTF. DNA of the CDR3: TGTGCCAGCTCACCACCCGGAGGAATAAACACCTTC.

CDR3 sequence: CASSFSSGTARGYTF. DNA of the CDR3: TGTGCCAGCAGTTTTTCATCCGGGACAGCGAGGGGCTACACCTTC. This chain connects TRBV27 to TRBJ1-2; 7 bases match TRBD1. This CDR3 is 15 amino acids long. Germline assignment: CDR1 MNHEY and CDR2 SMNVEV (reference sequence). V dropped 3 bases and J dropped 8; count of bases not matched to a gene: 12.

The chain joins TRBV5-1 to TRBJ2-2; the D is unclear. The CDR3 is 16 residues long. Trimming stripped 0 bases from V and 3 bases from J, with 12 bases between. CDR1 and CDR2 from the germline V gene are SGHRS and YFSETQ. CDR3 protein: CASSLEGSLDTGELFF. The CDR3 DNA sequence: TGCGCCAGCAGCTTGGAGGGTAGCTTGGACACCGGGGAGCTGTTTTTT.